Listed below are T cell receptor beta chains from one sample, sequenced in a study of T-cell memory formation after mild COVID-19. TCRdb redid the calling of the 5' RACE reads with MiXCR, one entry per CDR3 protein. The sample holds about 400,000 distinct CDR3 sequences, approximately 18% seen once. The sequenced sample consisted of PBMCs or a T cell subset sorted from them (not recorded which). Source of these receptors: a man between 18 and 35 years old who had mild COVID-19 (a few samples of this study predate the infection). Cell type and time point are not known. CDR3s include the opening cysteine and the closing phenylalanine or tryptophan. A D gene is named only where the DNA matches it firmly. Size values are once, few and many counts, or a class for expanded clones, and some rows have none.

abundance: -; d_gene: TRBD1; j_gene: TRBJ1-4; v_gene: TRBV5-6; CDR3aa: CASSLRQGVTNEKLFF; CDR3nt: TGTGCCAGCAGCCTCAGACAGGGGGTGACTAATGAAAAACTGTTTTTT
abundance: few; d_gene: -; j_gene: TRBJ1-2; v_gene: TRBV6-5; CDR3aa: CASSSQGNGYTF; CDR3nt: TGTGCCAGCAGTAGCCAGGGTAATGGTTACACCTTC
abundance: many; d_gene: TRBD1; j_gene: TRBJ2-1; v_gene: TRBV20-1; CDR3aa: CSARASGTGGEWIVYNEQFF; CDR3nt: TGCAGTGCTAGAGCTTCCGGGACAGGGGGCGAGTGGATTGTCTACAATGAGCAGTTCTTC
abundance: few; d_gene: TRBD1; j_gene: TRBJ1-6; v_gene: TRBV5-1; CDR3aa: CASSPRTGPSSYNSPLHF; CDR3nt: TGCGCCAGCAGTCCACGGACAGGGCCGAGCTCCTATAATTCACCCCTCCACTTT
abundance: many; d_gene: TRBD2; j_gene: TRBJ2-2; v_gene: TRBV7-3; CDR3aa: CASSSGGNTGELFF; CDR3nt: TGTGCCAGCAGCTCGGGGGGGAACACCGGGGAGCTGTTTTTT
abundance: -; d_gene: TRBD1; j_gene: TRBJ2-3; v_gene: TRBV6-5; CDR3aa: CASSQGQGVRTQYF; CDR3nt: TGTGCCAGCAGCCAGGGACAGGGAGTCAGAACGCAGTATTTT
abundance: -; d_gene: TRBD2; j_gene: TRBJ2-3; v_gene: TRBV5-4; CDR3aa: CASSPESGGFRGADTQYF; CDR3nt: TGTGCCAGCAGCCCGGAAAGCGGGGGGTTCCGTGGGGCAGATACGCAGTATTTT
abundance: -; d_gene: -; j_gene: TRBJ2-2; v_gene: TRBV2; CDR3aa: CASRDGEGELFF; CDR3nt: TGTGCCAGCAGAGACGGGGAAGGGGAGCTGTTTTTT
abundance: -; d_gene: -; j_gene: TRBJ1-5; v_gene: TRBV2; CDR3aa: CASSGYGVGQPQHF; CDR3nt: TGTGCCAGCAGTGGGTACGGGGTAGGTCAGCCCCAGCATTTT
abundance: many; d_gene: -; j_gene: TRBJ2-1; v_gene: TRBV4-1; CDR3aa: CASSQVWQPGDEQFF; CDR3nt: TGCGCCAGCAGCCAAGTATGGCAGCCAGGGGATGAGCAGTTCTTC
abundance: many; d_gene: -; j_gene: TRBJ2-6; v_gene: TRBV29-1; CDR3aa: CSVALGMKVSGANVLTF; CDR3nt: TGCAGCGTTGCTTTAGGAATGAAGGTCTCTGGGGCCAACGTCCTGACTTTC
abundance: -; d_gene: TRBD1; j_gene: TRBJ2-7; v_gene: TRBV6-5; CDR3aa: CASRDGTVLEQYF; CDR3nt: TGTGCCAGCAGGGACGGGACAGTTCTGGAGCAGTACTTC
abundance: -; d_gene: -; j_gene: TRBJ1-4; v_gene: TRBV7-6; CDR3aa: CASTGNDRATNEKLFF; CDR3nt: TGTGCCAGCACTGGAAACGATAGGGCAACTAATGAAAAACTGTTTTTT
abundance: -; d_gene: -; j_gene: TRBJ1-1; v_gene: TRBV7-8; CDR3aa: CASSLALYTEAFF; CDR3nt: TGTGCCAGCAGCTTAGCTCTGTACACTGAAGCTTTCTTT
abundance: -; d_gene: -; j_gene: TRBJ2-3; v_gene: TRBV27; CDR3aa: CASSPAGPRFTDTQYF; CDR3nt: TGTGCCAGCAGTCCCGCGGGACCCCGGTTCACAGATACGCAGTATTTT
abundance: -; d_gene: -; j_gene: TRBJ1-4; v_gene: TRBV30; CDR3aa: CAWSGSSNEKLFF; CDR3nt: TGTGCCTGGAGTGGCAGCTCTAATGAAAAACTGTTTTTT
abundance: few; d_gene: TRBD1; j_gene: TRBJ2-3; v_gene: TRBV7-2; CDR3aa: CASSLAPGQGTDTQYF; CDR3nt: TGTGCCAGCAGCTTAGCGCCGGGACAGGGCACAGATACGCAGTATTTT
abundance: -; d_gene: -; j_gene: TRBJ2-3; v_gene: TRBV7-2; CDR3aa: CASSSLGGTDTQYF; CDR3nt: TGTGCCAGCAGCTCTTTAGGGGGCACAGATACGCAGTATTTT
abundance: -; d_gene: -; j_gene: TRBJ2-7; v_gene: TRBV20-1; CDR3aa: CSARAGAYSYEQYF; CDR3nt: TGCAGTGCTAGGGCAGGGGCCTACTCCTACGAGCAGTACTTC
abundance: -; d_gene: TRBD2; j_gene: TRBJ2-1; v_gene: TRBV11-2; CDR3aa: CASSLLSGGVDNEQFF; CDR3nt: TGTGCCAGCAGCCTCTTGAGCGGGGGGGTAGACAATGAGCAGTTCTTC
abundance: few; d_gene: -; j_gene: TRBJ2-6; v_gene: TRBV19; CDR3aa: CASSNTANSGANVLTF; CDR3nt: TGTGCCAGTAGTAACACAGCGAACTCTGGGGCCAACGTCCTGACTTTC
abundance: few; d_gene: TRBD1; j_gene: TRBJ1-2; v_gene: TRBV5-1; CDR3aa: CASSPVPQGQGIGYGYTF; CDR3nt: TGCGCCAGCAGCCCAGTCCCGCAGGGACAGGGAATCGGGTATGGCTACACCTTC
abundance: -; d_gene: -; j_gene: TRBJ1-2; v_gene: TRBV12-3/TRBV12-4; CDR3aa: CASRITGVGYGYTF; CDR3nt: TGTGCCAGCAGGATAACAGGCGTCGGCTATGGCTACACCTTC
abundance: -; d_gene: TRBD2; j_gene: TRBJ2-3; v_gene: TRBV20-1; CDR3aa: CSASPGGAGTDTQYF; CDR3nt: TGCAGTGCCAGCCCCGGGGGGGCCGGCACAGATACGCAGTATTTT
abundance: few; d_gene: -; j_gene: TRBJ2-3; v_gene: TRBV6-6; CDR3aa: CASTPNLLAGTDTQYF; CDR3nt: TGTGCCAGCACCCCGAATTTGCTAGCAGGAACAGATACGCAGTATTTT
abundance: few; d_gene: -; j_gene: TRBJ2-3; v_gene: TRBV5-1; CDR3aa: CASSMADNPSTDTQYF; CDR3nt: TGCGCCAGCAGCATGGCGGATAATCCTAGCACAGATACGCAGTATTTT
abundance: -; d_gene: TRBD1; j_gene: TRBJ2-5; v_gene: TRBV24-1; CDR3aa: CATSDAGTGETQYF; CDR3nt: TGTGCCACCAGTGACGCCGGGACAGGCGAGACCCAGTACTTC
abundance: once; d_gene: -; j_gene: TRBJ1-3; v_gene: TRBV4-3; CDR3aa: CASSLGPFSGNTIYF; CDR3nt: TGCGCCAGCAGCCTAGGGCCCTTCTCTGGAAACACCATATATTTT
abundance: -; d_gene: -; j_gene: TRBJ2-3; v_gene: TRBV5-1; CDR3aa: CASSLAGGLNTQYF; CDR3nt: TGCGCCAGCAGCTTGGCCGGGGGTTTGAATACGCAGTATTTT
abundance: -; d_gene: -; j_gene: TRBJ2-2; v_gene: TRBV4-3; CDR3aa: CASSSYLGRETGELFF; CDR3nt: TGCGCCAGCAGTTCGTACTTGGGGCGCGAAACCGGGGAGCTGTTTTTT
abundance: -; d_gene: -; j_gene: TRBJ2-6; v_gene: TRBV5-5; CDR3aa: CASSRLYSGANVLTF; CDR3nt: TGTGCCAGCAGCCGGCTGTACTCTGGGGCCAACGTCCTGACTTTC
abundance: few; d_gene: -; j_gene: TRBJ2-1; v_gene: TRBV20-1; CDR3aa: CSATTGTLLSSYNEQFF; CDR3nt: TGCAGTGCTACCACGGGGACACTCCTGAGCTCCTACAATGAGCAGTTCTTC
abundance: few; d_gene: TRBD2; j_gene: TRBJ2-3; v_gene: TRBV9; CDR3aa: CASSVVGGGKNTQYF; CDR3nt: TGTGCCAGCAGCGTAGTTGGCGGGGGGAAGAATACGCAGTATTTT
abundance: many; d_gene: -; j_gene: TRBJ1-3; v_gene: TRBV5-1; CDR3aa: CASSPDPGNTIYF; CDR3nt: TGCGCCAGCAGTCCCGATCCTGGAAACACCATATATTTT
abundance: -; d_gene: TRBD2; j_gene: TRBJ2-3; v_gene: TRBV6-6; CDR3aa: CASSTPGTSGTDTQYF; CDR3nt: TGTGCCAGCAGTACCCCCGGGACTAGCGGGACAGATACGCAGTATTTT
abundance: few; d_gene: TRBD2; j_gene: TRBJ2-3; v_gene: TRBV2; CDR3aa: CASSRPGLAGDTQYF; CDR3nt: TGTGCCAGCAGTAGGCCGGGACTAGCGGGGGATACGCAGTATTTT
abundance: few; d_gene: -; j_gene: TRBJ2-3; v_gene: TRBV7-9; CDR3aa: CASSFPGGGTDTQYF; CDR3nt: TGTGCCAGCAGCTTCCCCGGGGGCGGTACAGATACGCAGTATTTT
abundance: few; d_gene: TRBD2; j_gene: TRBJ2-1; v_gene: TRBV20-1; CDR3aa: CSARDRRLAGPWDEQFF; CDR3nt: TGCAGTGCTAGAGATCGCCGACTAGCGGGGCCTTGGGATGAGCAGTTCTTC
abundance: many; d_gene: -; j_gene: TRBJ1-2; v_gene: TRBV7-2; CDR3aa: CASSLAGESGYTF; CDR3nt: TGTGCCAGCAGCTTAGCAGGGGAAAGCGGCTACACCTTC
abundance: -; d_gene: -; j_gene: TRBJ2-1; v_gene: TRBV20-1; CDR3aa: CSAQQTSEQFF; CDR3nt: TGCAGTGCTCAGCAAACCTCTGAGCAGTTCTTC
abundance: few; d_gene: -; j_gene: TRBJ2-3; v_gene: TRBV6-2/TRBV6-3; CDR3aa: CASSRSGASYTQYF; CDR3nt: TGTGCCAGCAGCCGGTCGGGGGCCTCATATACGCAGTATTTT